The sequence of this T cell receptor beta chain was determined in a study of blood T cell repertoires in COVID-19. The overall study: Specimens from acute and convalescent COVID-19 originated in the United States, Italy and Spain. Nucleic acid was either cDNA or gDNA, and it came from T cells, B-cell-depleted T cells, or PBMCs.

Study processing details: Reference gene primer amplification gave estimated nucleated cell counts. Profiling relied on immunoSEQ multiplex PCR, and the TCRdb table lists in-frame clones only, not all of them. V, J and clone size reflect that table, while D and trimming were determined from the DNA. The table includes 130,000 to 150,000 clones, 85% detected once. The CDR3 extends over 14 amino acids. After removal of 6 bases from V and 3 bases from J, the junction contained 4 bases not matched to a gene. Per germline, CDR1 LNHDA and CDR2 SQIVND (reference sequence). Input material: peripheral blood. The sequence came from a woman aged 40 to 50 with active or convalescent COVID-19. The chain recombines TRBV19 with TRBJ1-5; TRBD1 agrees at 8 bases. CDR3 sequence: CASRDRVSNQPQHF. CDR3 nucleotides: TGTGCCAGTAGGGACAGGGTATCCAATCAGCCCCAGCATTTT.